Listed here is a single T cell receptor beta chain. Its antigen is currently unknown. The sample belongs to a study of cytomegalovirus exposure and HLA in healthy donors. Overall study findings and caveats: No immune exposure information besides CMV serostatus was available.

Germline V gene lookup returns CDR1 SGHVS and CDR2 FQNEAQ. CDR3 length: 15 residues. The ends lost 3 bases at V and 4 bases at J; junction bases unmatched: 7. The PCR had 60 Vbeta and 13 Jbeta primers. Sequenced by immunoSEQ multiplex PCR; TCRdb stores in-frame clones only, minus some. Of about 120,000 clones listed, about 86% are singletons. The J gene is TRBJ1-2, the V gene TRBV7-8; 8 positions agree with TRBD1. Sequencing was done on a sample of PBMCs. This clonotype originated in a woman aged 40 to 50 in good health and CMV-seronegative. The CDR3 DNA is TGTGCCAGCAGCTTCAGGGACAGGAGGGCCTATGGCTACACCTTC. Translating it yields CASSFRDRRAYGYTF. The variable domain in full, with the rest retrieved from reference TRBV7-8 and TRBJ1-2, is GAGVSQSPRYKVAKRGQDVALRCDPISGHVSLFWYQQALGQGPEFLTYFQNEAQLDKSGLPSDRFFAERPEGSVSTLKIQRTQQEDSAVYLCASSFRDRRAYGYTFGSGTRLTVV.